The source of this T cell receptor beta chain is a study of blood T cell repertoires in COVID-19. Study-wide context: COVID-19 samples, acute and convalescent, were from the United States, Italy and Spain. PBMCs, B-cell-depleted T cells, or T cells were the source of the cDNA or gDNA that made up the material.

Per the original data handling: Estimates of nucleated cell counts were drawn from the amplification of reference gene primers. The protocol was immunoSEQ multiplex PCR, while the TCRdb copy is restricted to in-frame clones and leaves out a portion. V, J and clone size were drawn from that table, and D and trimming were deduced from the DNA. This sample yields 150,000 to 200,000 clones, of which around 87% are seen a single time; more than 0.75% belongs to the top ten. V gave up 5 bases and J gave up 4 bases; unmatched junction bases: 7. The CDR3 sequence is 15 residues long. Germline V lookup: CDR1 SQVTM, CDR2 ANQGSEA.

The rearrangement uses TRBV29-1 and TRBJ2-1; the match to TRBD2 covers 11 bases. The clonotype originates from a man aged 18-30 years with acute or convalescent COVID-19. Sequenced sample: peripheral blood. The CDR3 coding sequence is TGCAGCGTTACCCTTAGCGGGGGGGCTTACAATGAGCAGTTCTTC. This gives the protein CSVTLSGGAYNEQFF.